This TCR beta chain stems from a study of blood T cell repertoires in COVID-19. Study summary: T cells, B-cell-depleted T cells, or PBMCs supplied cDNA or gDNA.

The germline V gene has CDR1 KGHDR and CDR2 SFDVKD. The CDR3 is 15 amino acids. The ends lost 4 bases at V and 5 bases at J; junction bases unmatched: 9. In the authors' workflow: The assay estimated nucleated cells by amplifying reference gene primers. Clones were read by immunoSEQ multiplex PCR, and TCRdb kept only the in-frame ones, dropping some. V and J calls and clone size are as listed in that table; D and trimming were resolved from the DNA. Altogether about 300,000 clones are present, 85% to 90% being singletons, with the ten largest covering 6.3%. J is TRBJ2-7 and V is TRBV24-1; TRBD1 matches at 8 bases. This sequence originates from a woman aged 50 to 60 with COVID-19, enrolled during active disease. The specimen sequenced was peripheral blood. The chain's CDR3 is CATSDPGQGVHEQYF. DNA of the CDR3: TGTGCCACCAGTGACCCTGGACAGGGTGTACACGAGCAGTACTTC.